The clone carrying this T cell receptor (beta chain) was detected a few times. Source study methods: Scientists estimated how many nucleated cells there were by amplifying reference gene primers. Libraries were prepared by immunoSEQ multiplex PCR; TCRdb keeps only in-frame clonotypes and omits some of them. The DNA was the basis for D and trimming; V, J and clone size are from that table. The table has roughly 88,000 clones, less than 75% seen once. These data belong to a study of blood T cell repertoires in COVID-19. As for the study in general: The United States, Italy and Spain were the sources of the acute and convalescent COVID-19 samples. PBMCs, B-cell-depleted T cells, or T cells were the source of the cDNA or gDNA that made up the material.

The ends were cut back, 5 bases at V and 8 bases at J, with 13 bases in the middle. Germline CDR1 reads MNHEY; CDR2 reads SVGAGI. The CDR3 is 13 amino acids. The source is a woman aged 55-69 years in a cohort sampled during active or convalescent COVID-19. The sample taken for sequencing was peripheral blood. V gene TRBV6-5 combines with J gene TRBJ1-3, with D perhaps TRBD1 (6 bases). The CDR3 DNA sequence: TGTGCCAGCAGTCTGGGACAAGGAGACACCATATATTTT. Translating gives CASSLGQGDTIYF.